The subject of this entry is one TCR beta chain. Its antigen is not identified. The CDR3 totals 11 residues. The germline V gene encodes CDR1 SGDLS and CDR2 YYNGEE. V was shortened by 0 bases and J by 10 bases, with 5 bases between the two germline ends. Some clones are missing from TCRdb's copy, which holds only in-frame ones; the method was immunoSEQ multiplex PCR. The data show about 150,000 clones, with 92% seen just once and over 3% held by the top ten. The record originates from a study of T cell responses to AZD1222 COVID-19 vaccine. The study's findings and limits: Clonal diversity was possibly underestimated, and white British individuals and females predominated among donors. Only a handful of AZD1222 recipients, roughly six in all, had baseline seropositivity. Two AZD1222 doses significantly raised spike-specific TCR breadth and depth over controls. Epitopes outside B.1.351 and B.1.1.7 mutated regions reportedly drew nearly half of spike TCRs.

This clonotype was sampled from an adult in good health. The chain has TRBV9 and TRBJ2-1; D ambiguous. Material: peripheral blood, obtained on day 0 of AZD1222 vaccination. CDR3 amino acids: CASSVDQEQFF. CDR3 nucleotide sequence: TGTGCCAGCAGCGTAGACCAGGAGCAGTTCTTC.